This record covers a single T cell receptor (beta chain). This sample is part of a study of blood T cell repertoires in COVID-19. Study-level background: Italy, Spain and the United States were the sources of the convalescent and acute COVID-19 samples. T cells, B-cell-depleted T cells, or PBMCs provided the cDNA or gDNA that served as material.

Germline V gene lookup returns CDR1 SGHAT and CDR2 FQNNGV. V shed 5 bases and J shed 0 bases, with 14 bases lying between them. The CDR3 length is 15 residues. Original data processing: Researchers report that nucleated cell counts were estimated from reference gene primer amplification. Profiling relied on immunoSEQ multiplex PCR, and the TCRdb table lists in-frame clones only, not all of them. V and J calls and clone size are those listed in that table; D and trimming were worked out from the DNA. The table shows some 530,000 clones, with around 85% occurring only once. This chain connects TRBV11-2 to TRBJ2-7; D is unresolved. This sequence originates from a human donor in a cohort sampled during active COVID-19. Input material: peripheral blood. CDR3 nucleotide sequence: TGTGCCAGCAGCCCGTCGCTCCCAGGCTCCTACGAGCAGTACTTC. Translating it yields CASSPSLPGSYEQYF.